The entry below gives a single T cell receptor beta chain sequence along with its context. Its antigen is not known. This specimen comes from a study of shared clonotypes between healthy human individuals. The protocol was immunoSEQ multiplex PCR, while the TCRdb copy is restricted to in-frame clones and leaves out a portion. The repertoire holds some 2,000,000 clones, with around 95% as singletons. Per the germline V gene, CDR1 is SGHNT and CDR2 is YYREEE (reference sequence). The CDR3 extends over 11 amino acids. V was clipped by 5 bases and J by 11 bases, with 13 bases between them. General observations from the study: Clonotypes shared by all four sorted-subset donors had higher generation probabilities than non-shared clonotypes.

Specimen: naive CD4+ T cells sorted from blood. As for subset: CD45RA+ positively selected. J is TRBJ1-2 and V is TRBV5-4; D ambiguous. The receptor's source is a man aged 18-30 years in good health. CDR3 sequence: CASRGTWGYTF. The DNA of the CDR3 is TGTGCCAGCAGGGGCACTTGGGGATACACCTTC.